This T cell receptor beta chain originates from a study of Ad26.COV2.S vaccination and SARS-CoV-2 variants. V was trimmed by 3 bases and J by 3 bases, leaving 9 bases between them. The CDR3 contains 13 residues. Stated treatment: around 19 received Ad26.COV2.S at low or high dose, single or two shots; about 5 received placebo; per-sample allocation not given. The investigators took samples on day 63 after the first vaccine or placebo injection. Profiling relied on immunoSEQ multiplex PCR, and the TCRdb table lists in-frame clones only, not all of them. The table lists 300,000 to 400,000 clones, around 84% of them singletons.

The sequenced sample was peripheral blood, obtained in a trial of Ad26.COV2.S vaccine versus placebo. This clonotype was obtained from a person between 18 and 65 years old who received the Ad26.COV2.S COVID-19 vaccine or a placebo. J is TRBJ2-7 and V is TRBV12-3 or TRBV12-4, with D perhaps matching TRBD2 (6 bases). The CDR3 is CASSFRRDYEQYF. CDR3 DNA: TGTGCCAGCAGTTTTAGGAGGGACTACGAGCAGTACTTC.